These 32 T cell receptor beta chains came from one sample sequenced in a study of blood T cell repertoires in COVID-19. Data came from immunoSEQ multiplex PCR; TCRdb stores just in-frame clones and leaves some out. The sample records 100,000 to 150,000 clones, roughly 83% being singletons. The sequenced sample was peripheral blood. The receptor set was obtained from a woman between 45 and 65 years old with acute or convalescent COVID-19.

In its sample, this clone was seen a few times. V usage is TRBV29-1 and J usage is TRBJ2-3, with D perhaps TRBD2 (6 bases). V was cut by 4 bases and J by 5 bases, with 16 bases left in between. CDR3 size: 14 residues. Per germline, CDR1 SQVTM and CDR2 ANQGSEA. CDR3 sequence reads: CSVGMGGWGDTQYF. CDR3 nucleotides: TGCAGCGTTGGAATGGGGGGTTGGGGAGATACGCAGTATTTT.

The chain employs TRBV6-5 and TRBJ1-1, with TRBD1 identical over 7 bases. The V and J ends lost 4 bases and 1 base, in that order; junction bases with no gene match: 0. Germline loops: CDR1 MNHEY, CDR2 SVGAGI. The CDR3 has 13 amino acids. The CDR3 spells CASSWDRNTEAFF. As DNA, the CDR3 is TGTGCCAGCAGTTGGGACAGGAACACTGAAGCTTTCTTT.

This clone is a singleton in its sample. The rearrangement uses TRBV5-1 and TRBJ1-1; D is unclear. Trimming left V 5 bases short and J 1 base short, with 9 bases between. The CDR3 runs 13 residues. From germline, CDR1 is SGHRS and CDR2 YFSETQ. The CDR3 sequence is CASRHGSNTEAFF. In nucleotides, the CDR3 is TGCGCCAGCAGACACGGGTCGAACACTGAAGCTTTCTTT.

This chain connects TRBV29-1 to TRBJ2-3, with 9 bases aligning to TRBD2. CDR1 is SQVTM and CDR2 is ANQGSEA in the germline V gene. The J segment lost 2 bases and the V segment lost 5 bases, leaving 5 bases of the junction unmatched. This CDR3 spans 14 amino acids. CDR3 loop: CSVTAGGPTDTQYF. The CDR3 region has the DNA TGCAGCGTTACAGCGGGGGGACCCACAGATACGCAGTATTTT.

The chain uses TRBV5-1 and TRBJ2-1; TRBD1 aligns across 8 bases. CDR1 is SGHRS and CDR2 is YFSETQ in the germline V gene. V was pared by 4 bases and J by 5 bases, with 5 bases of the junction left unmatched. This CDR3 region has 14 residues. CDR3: CASSIGQGNNEQFF. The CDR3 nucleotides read TGCGCCAGCAGCATAGGACAGGGAAACAATGAGCAGTTCTTC.

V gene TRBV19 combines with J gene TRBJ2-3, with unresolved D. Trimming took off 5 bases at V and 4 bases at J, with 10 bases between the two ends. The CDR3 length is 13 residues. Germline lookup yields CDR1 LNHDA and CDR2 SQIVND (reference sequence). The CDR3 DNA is TGTGCCAGTAGTTTATCGTCCTCAGATACGCAGTATTTT. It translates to CASSLSSSDTQYF.

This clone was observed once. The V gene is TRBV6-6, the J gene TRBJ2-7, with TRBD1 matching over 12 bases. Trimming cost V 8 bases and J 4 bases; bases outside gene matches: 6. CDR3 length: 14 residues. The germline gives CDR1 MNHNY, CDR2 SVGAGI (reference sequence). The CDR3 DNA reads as TGTGCCAGCCGCACGGGACAGGGGGCTTACGAGCAGTACTTC. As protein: CASRTGQGAYEQYF.

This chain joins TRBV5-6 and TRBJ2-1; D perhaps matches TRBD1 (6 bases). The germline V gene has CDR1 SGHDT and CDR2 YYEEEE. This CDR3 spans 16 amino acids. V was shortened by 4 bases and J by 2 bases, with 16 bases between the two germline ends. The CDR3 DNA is TGTGCCAGCAGCACTGAAACAGGGTTCCCCTACAATGAGCAGTTCTTC. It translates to CASSTETGFPYNEQFF.

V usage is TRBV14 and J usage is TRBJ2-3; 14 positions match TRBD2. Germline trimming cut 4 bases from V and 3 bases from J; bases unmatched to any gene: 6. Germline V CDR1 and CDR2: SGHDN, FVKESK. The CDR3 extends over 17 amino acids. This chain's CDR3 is CASSPTSGGALTDTQYF. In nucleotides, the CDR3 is TGTGCCAGCAGCCCGACTAGCGGGGGGGCATTGACAGATACGCAGTATTTT.

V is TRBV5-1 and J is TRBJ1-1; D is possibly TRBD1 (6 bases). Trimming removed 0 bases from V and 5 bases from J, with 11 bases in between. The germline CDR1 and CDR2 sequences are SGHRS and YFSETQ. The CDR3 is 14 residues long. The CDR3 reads CASSLVQGVTEAFF. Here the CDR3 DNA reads TGCGCCAGCAGCTTGGTACAGGGAGTTACTGAAGCTTTCTTT.

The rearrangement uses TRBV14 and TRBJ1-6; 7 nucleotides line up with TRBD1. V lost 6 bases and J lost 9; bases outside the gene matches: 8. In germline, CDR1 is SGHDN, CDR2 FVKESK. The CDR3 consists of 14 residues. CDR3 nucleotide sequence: TGTGCCAGCAGTCTAACAGGGGTTCGTTCACCCCTCCACTTT. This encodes CASSLTGVRSPLHF.

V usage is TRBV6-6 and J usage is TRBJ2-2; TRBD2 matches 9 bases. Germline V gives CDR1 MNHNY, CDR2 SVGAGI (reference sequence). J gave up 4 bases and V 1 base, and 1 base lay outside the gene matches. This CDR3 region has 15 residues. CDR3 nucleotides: TGTGCCAGCAGTTACTATAGCGGGGGCACCGGGGAGCTGTTTTTT. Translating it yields CASSYYSGGTGELFF.

CDR3 nucleotide sequence: TGTGCCAGCAGATCAGAATTCTCCTACGAGCAGTACTTC. The encoded protein is CASRSEFSYEQYF. The V gene is TRBV7-9, the J gene TRBJ2-7; D is ambiguous. The ends were cut back, 6 bases at V and 0 bases at J, with 9 bases in the middle. CDR3 length: 13 residues. The germline gives CDR1 SEHNR, CDR2 FQNEAQ (reference sequence).

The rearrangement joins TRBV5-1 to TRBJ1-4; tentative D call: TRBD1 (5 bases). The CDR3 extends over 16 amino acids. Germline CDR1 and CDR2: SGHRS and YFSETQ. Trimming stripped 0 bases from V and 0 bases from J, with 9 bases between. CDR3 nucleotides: TGCGCCAGCAGCTTGGGGCAGGGCGCAACTAATGAAAAACTGTTTTTT. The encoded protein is CASSLGQGATNEKLFF.

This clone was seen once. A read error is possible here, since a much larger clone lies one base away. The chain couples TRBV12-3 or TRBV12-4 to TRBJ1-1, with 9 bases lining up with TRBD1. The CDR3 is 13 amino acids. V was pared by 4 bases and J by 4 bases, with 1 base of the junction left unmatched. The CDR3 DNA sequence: TGTGCCAGCAGTTCGACAGGGGGCACTGAAGCTTTCTTT. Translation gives CASSSTGGTEAFF.

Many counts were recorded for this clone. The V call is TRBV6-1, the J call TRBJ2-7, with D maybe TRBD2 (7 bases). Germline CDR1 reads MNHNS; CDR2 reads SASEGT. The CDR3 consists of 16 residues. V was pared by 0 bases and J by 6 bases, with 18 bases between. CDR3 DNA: TGTGCCAGCAGTGAAGCGTCGGGGGGCATACCTGGCGAGCAGTACTTC. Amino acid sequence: CASSEASGGIPGEQYF.

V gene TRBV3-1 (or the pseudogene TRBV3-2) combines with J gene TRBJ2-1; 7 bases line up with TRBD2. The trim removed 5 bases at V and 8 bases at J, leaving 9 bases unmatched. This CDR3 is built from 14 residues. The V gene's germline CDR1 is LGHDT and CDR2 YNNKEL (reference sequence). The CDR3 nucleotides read TGTGCCAGCAGCGGCCGACTAGCCTTCCATGAGCAGTTCTTC. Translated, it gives CASSGRLAFHEQFF.

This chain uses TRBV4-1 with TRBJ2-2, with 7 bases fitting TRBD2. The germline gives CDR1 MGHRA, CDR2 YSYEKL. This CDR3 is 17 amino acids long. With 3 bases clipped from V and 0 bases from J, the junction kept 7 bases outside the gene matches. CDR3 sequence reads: CASSQMGGESNTGELFF. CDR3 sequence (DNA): TGCGCCAGCAGCCAGATGGGGGGGGAATCGAACACCGGGGAGCTGTTTTTT.

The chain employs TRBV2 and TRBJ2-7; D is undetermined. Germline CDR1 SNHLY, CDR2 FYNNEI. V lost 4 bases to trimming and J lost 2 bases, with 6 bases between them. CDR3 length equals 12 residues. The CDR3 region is CASSGPTYEQYF. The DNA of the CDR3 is TGTGCCAGCAGTGGTCCTACCTACGAGCAGTACTTC.

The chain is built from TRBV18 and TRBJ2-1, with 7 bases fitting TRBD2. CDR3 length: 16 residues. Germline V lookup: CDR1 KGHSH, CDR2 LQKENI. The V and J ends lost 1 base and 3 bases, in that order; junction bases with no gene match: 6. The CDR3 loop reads CASSPLGGGNYNEQFF. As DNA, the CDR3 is TGTGCCAGCTCACCACTTGGCGGGGGAAACTACAATGAGCAGTTCTTC.

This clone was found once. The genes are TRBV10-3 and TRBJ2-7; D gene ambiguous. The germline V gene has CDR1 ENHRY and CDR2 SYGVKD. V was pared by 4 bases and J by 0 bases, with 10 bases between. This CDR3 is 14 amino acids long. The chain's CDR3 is CAISGVASSYEQYF. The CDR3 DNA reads TGTGCCATCAGTGGGGTCGCTAGCTCCTACGAGCAGTACTTC.

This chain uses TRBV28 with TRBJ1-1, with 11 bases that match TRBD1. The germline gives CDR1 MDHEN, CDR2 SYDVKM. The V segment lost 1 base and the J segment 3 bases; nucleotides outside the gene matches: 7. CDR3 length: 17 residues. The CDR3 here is CASSLSGTGGWYTEAFF. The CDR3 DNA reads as TGTGCCAGCAGTTTATCCGGGACAGGGGGTTGGTACACTGAAGCTTTCTTT. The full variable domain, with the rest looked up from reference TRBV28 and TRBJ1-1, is DVKVTQSSRYLVKRTGEKVFLECVQDMDHENMFWYRQDPGLGLRLIYFSYDVKMKEKGDIPEGYSVSREKKERFSLILESASTNQTSMYLCASSLSGTGGWYTEAFFGQGTRLTVV.

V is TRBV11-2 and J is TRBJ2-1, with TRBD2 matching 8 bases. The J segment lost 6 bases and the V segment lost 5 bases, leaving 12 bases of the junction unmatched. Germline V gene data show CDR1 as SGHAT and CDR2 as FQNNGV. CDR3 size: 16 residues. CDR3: CASSLRRGLGGNEQFF. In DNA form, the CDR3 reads TGTGCCAGCAGCCTCCGAAGGGGACTAGGTGGCAATGAGCAGTTCTTC.

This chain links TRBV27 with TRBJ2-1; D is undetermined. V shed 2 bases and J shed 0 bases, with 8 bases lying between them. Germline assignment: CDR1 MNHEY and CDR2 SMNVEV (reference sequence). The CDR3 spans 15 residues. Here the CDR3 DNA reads TGTGCCAGCAGTTTACGGGTGAGCTCCTACAATGAGCAGTTCTTC. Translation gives CASSLRVSSYNEQFF.

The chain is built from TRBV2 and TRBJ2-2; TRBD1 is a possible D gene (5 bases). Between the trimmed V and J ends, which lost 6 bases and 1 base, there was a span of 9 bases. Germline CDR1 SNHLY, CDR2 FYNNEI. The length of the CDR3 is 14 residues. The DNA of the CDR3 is TGTGCCAGCAGGGATACAGGGAACACCGGGGAGCTGTTTTTT. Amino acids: CASRDTGNTGELFF.

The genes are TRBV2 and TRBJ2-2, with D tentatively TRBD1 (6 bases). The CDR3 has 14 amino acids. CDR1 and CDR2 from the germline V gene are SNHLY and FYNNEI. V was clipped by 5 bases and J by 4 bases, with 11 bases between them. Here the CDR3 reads CASSNRAGTGELFF. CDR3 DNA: TGTGCCAGCAGTAACAGGGCAGGCACCGGGGAGCTGTTTTTT.

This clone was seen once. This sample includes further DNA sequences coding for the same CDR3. In nucleotides, the CDR3 is TGCAGCGTAGACAGGGGGTACAATGAGCAGTTCTTC. Translation: CSVDRGYNEQFF. V usage is TRBV29-1 and J usage is TRBJ2-1; TRBD1 agrees at 9 bases. Per germline, CDR1 SQVTM and CDR2 ANQGSEA. This CDR3 is 12 amino acids long. Trimming removed 6 bases from V and 4 bases from J; junction bases left unmatched: 1.

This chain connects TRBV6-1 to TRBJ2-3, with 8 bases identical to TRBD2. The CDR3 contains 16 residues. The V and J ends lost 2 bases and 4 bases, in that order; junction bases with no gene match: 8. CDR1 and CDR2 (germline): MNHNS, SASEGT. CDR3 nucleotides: TGTGCCAGCAGTGAATACAATAGCGGGGTCCCAGATACGCAGTATTTT. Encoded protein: CASSEYNSGVPDTQYF.

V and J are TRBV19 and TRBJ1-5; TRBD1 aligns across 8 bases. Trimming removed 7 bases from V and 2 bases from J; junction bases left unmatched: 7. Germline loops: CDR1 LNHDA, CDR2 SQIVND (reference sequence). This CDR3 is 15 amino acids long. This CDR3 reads CASNPTDRGNQPQHF. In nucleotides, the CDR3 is TGTGCCAGTAATCCTACGGACAGGGGCAATCAGCCCCAGCATTTT.

The chain's CDR3 is CSVRAGFIDTEAFF. The CDR3, as DNA: TGCAGCGTTCGTGCAGGGTTCATCGACACTGAAGCTTTCTTT. The rearrangement uses TRBV29-1 and TRBJ1-1; maybe TRBD1 (5 bases). There are 14 residues in the CDR3. Germline loops: CDR1 SQVTM, CDR2 ANQGSEA. V was shortened by 5 bases and J by 3 bases, with 16 bases between the two germline ends.

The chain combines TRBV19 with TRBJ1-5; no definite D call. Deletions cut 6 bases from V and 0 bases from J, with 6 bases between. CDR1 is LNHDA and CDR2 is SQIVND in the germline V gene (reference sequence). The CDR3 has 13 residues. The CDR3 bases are TGTGCCAGTAGGGTAGATAGCAATCAGCCCCAGCATTTT. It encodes CASRVDSNQPQHF.

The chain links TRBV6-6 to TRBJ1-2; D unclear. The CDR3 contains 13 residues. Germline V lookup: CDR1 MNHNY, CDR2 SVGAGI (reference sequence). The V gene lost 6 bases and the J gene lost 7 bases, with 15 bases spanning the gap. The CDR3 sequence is CASSPRESGGYTF. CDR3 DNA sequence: TGTGCCAGCAGCCCTAGGGAGTCAGGTGGCTACACCTTC.